The clone carrying this T cell receptor (beta chain) was observed a handful of times. The antigen is unknown. Trimming cost V 8 bases and J 1 base, with 6 bases left between them. Germline V gives CDR1 SQVTM, CDR2 ANQGSEA. The length of the CDR3 is 11 residues. TCRdb fed the 5' RACE reads into MiXCR, producing one record per CDR3 protein. Of 65,000 to 85,000 distinct CDR3 sequences listed, 15% to 19% are singletons. The data were obtained in a study of early T cells in non-severe SARS-CoV-2 infection. Study-wide context: Sequenced material consisted of bulk RNA (from unsorted whole blood), and chains were unpaired. The study, taken as a whole, reports: Matching against VDJdb likely underestimated virus-specific expansions, favoring anti-spike CD8.

The TCR was taken from an adult who was a healthcare worker with PCR-confirmed SARS-CoV-2 infection or an uninfected control (not recorded which). Specimen: whole blood. The V call is TRBV29-1, the J call TRBJ1-3; no clear D gene. The CDR3 sequence is CSSTSGNTIYF. CDR3 sequence (DNA): TGCAGCTCTACGTCTGGAAACACCATATATTTT.